This T cell receptor beta chain was identified during a study of PD-L1 blockade in urothelial cancer. Germline values: CDR1 SGDLS, CDR2 YYNGEE. This CDR3 contains 14 residues. Trimming cost V 5 bases and J 1 base; bases outside gene matches: 4. The protocol was immunoSEQ multiplex PCR, while the TCRdb copy is restricted to in-frame clones and leaves out a portion. The data show 35,000 to 45,000 clones, about 80% seen once. The TCR sequence derives from a man between 65 and 80 years old with urothelial cancer. Sequencing used PBMCs, obtained around atezolizumab (anti-PD-L1) treatment. This chain connects TRBV9 to TRBJ2-3, with 7 nucleotides matching TRBD1. The CDR3, as DNA: TGTGCCAGCAGTCTTACAGGGGGCACAGATACGCAGTATTTT. Its protein is CASSLTGGTDTQYF.